In its sample, the clone carrying this T cell receptor beta chain was seen once. Its antigen is not identified. Germline V CDR1 and CDR2: SGDLS, YYNGEE. The CDR3 runs to 18 residues. V dropped 0 bases and J dropped 0; count of bases not matched to a gene: 7. The data are from a study of T cells in Graves' hyperthyroidism and ophthalmopathy. Study-wide findings and caveats: Ophthalmopathy was separated from stable hyperthyroidism by a 13 V-J model.

RNA transcripts gave rise to amplified TCR beta CDR3 regions. Researchers ran a first-round RT-PCR on the TCR CDR3 using the HTBI primer set. MiXCR was run by TCRdb on the multiplex PCR reads, yielding one entry per CDR3 protein. The sample gives over 250,000 distinct CDR3 sequences, about 15% of which show up once; over 45% is in the top ten. The sample was blood. The chain uses TRBV9 and TRBJ2-2, with 8 bases lining up with TRBD2. This clonotype was sampled from a woman aged 55 to 70 with Graves' ophthalmopathy. This CDR3 is CASSVGKRETTNTGELFF. The CDR3, as DNA: TGTGCCAGCAGCGTAGGTAAGCGGGAGACCACGAACACCGGGGAGCTGTTTTTT.